The table lists the clone carrying this T cell receptor (beta chain) with a few counts. Its specificity is unknown. This entry belongs to a study of T cell repertoires in cytomegalovirus infection. Study context: Indicated by public TCR beta signatures were CMV infection and matching HLA type. Study-wide results and caveats: The cumulative frequency of public TCR beta families identified carriers of CMV plus the relevant HLA. It was HLA-C-restricted CMV-specific TCR beta clonotypes that dominated the response ex vivo.

TCRdb reanalysed the reads using MiXCR and keeps one entry per CDR3 protein. The sample carries around 490,000 distinct CDR3 sequences, about 30% recorded once. Trimming shortened V by 6 bases and J by 5 bases, and 9 bases separated the two germline ends. Germline assignment: CDR1 MNHNS and CDR2 SASEGT. This CDR3 region has 12 residues. The source material was PBMCs. This clonotype was obtained from a human donor in good health (CMV status not recorded). Some clones in this sample may be carry-over from other donors' samples. V is TRBV6-1 and J is TRBJ2-3, with D perhaps matching TRBD1 (6 bases). The CDR3 DNA sequence: TGTGCCAGCAGGTTGGACAGAGATACGCAGTATTTT. This sequence encodes CASRLDRDTQYF.